This TCR beta chain was found in a study of T-cell memory formation after mild COVID-19. General study points: For contracting clones, CD4+ ones sat mainly in CM and EM, CD8+ in EMRA.

This clonotype was observed a handful of times. The antigen is not known. After removal of 9 bases from V and 3 bases from J, the junction contained 7 bases not matched to a gene. The germline V gene has CDR1 SNHLY and CDR2 FYNNEI. This CDR3 comprises 13 residues. Via MiXCR, TCRdb re-called the 5' RACE reads, giving one row per CDR3 protein. The sample holds about 400,000 distinct CDR3 sequences, roughly 14% seen once. The chain links TRBV2 to TRBJ1-2; 7 bases map to TRBD1. The sequenced sample consisted of PBMCs or a T cell subset sorted from them (not recorded which). The origin of this receptor is a man between 18 and 29 years old who had mild COVID-19 (a few samples of this study predate the infection). Cell type and time point are not known. CDR3 in DNA: TGTGCCAGACATCGGGGGACAGACTATGGCTACACCTTC. Encoded protein: CARHRGTDYGYTF. Based on the CDR3 plus reference TRBV2 and TRBJ1-2, the full variable domain is EPEVTQTPSHQVTQMGQEVILRCVPISNHLYFYWYRQILGQKVEFLVSFYNNEISEKSEIFDDQFSVERPDGSNFTLKIRSTKLEDSAMYFCARHRGTDYGYTFGSGTRLTVV.